The following is a TCR beta chain sequence with its context. Its antigen target is currently unknown. No much larger clone is present one base from it, and per-base qualities are unavailable. The germline V gene sets CDR1 to SNHLY and CDR2 to FYNNEI. From its cysteine to its phenylalanine, the CDR3 spans 15 amino acids. Left in the record is the CDR3 DNA by itself, 45 bases read in frame from the first base. Trimming removed 2 bases from V and 3 bases from J; the gene matches leave 3 bases unexplained. The data are from a study of T cell changes during pregnancy in multiple sclerosis (dated by TCRdb to between 2018 and 2021). Some background on the complete study: Changes in the T cell repertoire over the course of pregnancy were examined in this study in women with multiple sclerosis.

Library preparation used the immunoSEQ multiplex PCR assay. TCRdb provides this immuneACCESS table in a form limited to in-frame rearrangements. Some clones are lacking; in checked studies, under half of them reflect an unresolved V gene, and why the rest are absent is not known. The sample table records tens of thousands of clones; approximately 92% of these occur just once. The top ten hold less than 3% of the sample. The source material was peripheral blood, sampled in the second trimester of pregnancy. The TCR originated in a female donor in good health, enrolled as a control in a pregnancy study. The sequence links TRBV2 to TRBJ2-7, with 11 bases matching TRBD1. The nucleotides read TGTGCCAGCAGTGAACTTGGGACAGGGGGCTACGAGCAGTACTTC. Protein translation: CASSELGTGGYEQYF.